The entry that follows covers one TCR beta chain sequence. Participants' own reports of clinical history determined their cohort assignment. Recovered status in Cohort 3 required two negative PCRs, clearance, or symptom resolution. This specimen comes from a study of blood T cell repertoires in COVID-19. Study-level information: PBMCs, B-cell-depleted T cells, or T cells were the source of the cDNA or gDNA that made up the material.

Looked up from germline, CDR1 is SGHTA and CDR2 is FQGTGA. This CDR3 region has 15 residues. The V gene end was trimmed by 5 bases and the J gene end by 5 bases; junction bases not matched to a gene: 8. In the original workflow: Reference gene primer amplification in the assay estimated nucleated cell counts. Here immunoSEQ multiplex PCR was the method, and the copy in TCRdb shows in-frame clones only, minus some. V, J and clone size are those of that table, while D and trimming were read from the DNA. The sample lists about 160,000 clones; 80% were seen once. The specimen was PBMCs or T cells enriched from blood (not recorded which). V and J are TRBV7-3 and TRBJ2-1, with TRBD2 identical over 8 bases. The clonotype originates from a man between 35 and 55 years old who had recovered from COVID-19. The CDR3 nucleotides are TGTGCCAGCAGCCCCCCGGGGGGGTCACACAATGAGCAGTTCTTC. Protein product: CASSPPGGSHNEQFF.